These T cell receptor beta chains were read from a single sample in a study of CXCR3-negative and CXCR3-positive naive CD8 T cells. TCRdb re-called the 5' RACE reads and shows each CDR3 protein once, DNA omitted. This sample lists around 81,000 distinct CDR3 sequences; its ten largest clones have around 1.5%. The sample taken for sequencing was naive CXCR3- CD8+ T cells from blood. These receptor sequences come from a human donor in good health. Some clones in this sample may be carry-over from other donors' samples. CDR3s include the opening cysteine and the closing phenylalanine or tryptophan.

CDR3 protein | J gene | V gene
CASVRTLAAYNEQFF | TRBJ2-1 | TRBV2
CASSPVAATLPTDTQYF | TRBJ2-3 | TRBV7-8
CASSVIPQGTKETQYF | TRBJ2-5 | TRBV9
CASSLQNYEQYF | TRBJ2-7 | TRBV6-5
CAISESTRGNEKLFF | TRBJ1-4 | TRBV10-3
CASSLRASYNEQFF | TRBJ2-1 | TRBV6-2/TRBV6-3
CSVDWGQETQYF | TRBJ2-5 | TRBV29-1
CSVPGGSAETQYF | TRBJ2-5 | TRBV29-1
CASRTGFRNTEAFF | TRBJ1-1 | TRBV19
CASSLLGTGEETQYF | TRBJ2-5 | TRBV12-3/TRBV12-4
CASSLGGSGELFF | TRBJ2-2 | TRBV7-9
CASSPRRGTYEQYF | TRBJ2-7 | TRBV28
CASSFSAGETTGELFF | TRBJ2-2 | TRBV11-3
CASSLQGANTEAFF | TRBJ1-1 | TRBV7-3
CASSQDRFSEQYF | TRBJ2-7 | TRBV4-1
CSVSSRGGDEQYF | TRBJ2-7 | TRBV29-1
CSARDRAGAGHRSYEQYF | TRBJ2-7 | TRBV20-1
CSVEAGDKNIQYF | TRBJ2-4 | TRBV29-1
CASSHGQGGYEQYF | TRBJ2-7 | TRBV27
CASSSRQSSYEQYF | TRBJ2-7 | TRBV5-4
CASSLDRAGRSPYGYTF | TRBJ1-2 | TRBV11-3
CASPGYGRNTGELFF | TRBJ2-2 | TRBV11-2
CASSLRADTQYF | TRBJ2-3 | TRBV11-2
CASSHTSGGDYEQYF | TRBJ2-7 | TRBV7-2
CATSREEGGTGQPQHF | TRBJ1-5 | TRBV15
CASSFPGTGLMDEQYF | TRBJ2-7 | TRBV28
CASSLWGAEDQPQHF | TRBJ1-5 | TRBV7-2
CASSSSPGASPLNEQFF | TRBJ2-1 | TRBV11-1
CATSDTTGTDTQYF | TRBJ2-3 | TRBV24-1
CASRRTGQTSGEPSLYNEQFF | TRBJ2-1 | TRBV2
CASSHGQPRNQPQHF | TRBJ1-5 | TRBV6-5
CASSPLRGRGYEQYF | TRBJ2-7 | TRBV23-1
CSVEGTSTQYF | TRBJ2-3 | TRBV29-1
CASSPRVFSYEQYF | TRBJ2-7 | TRBV5-1
CASSLTASSYNEQFF | TRBJ2-1 | TRBV13
CASSQVFRDPSYEQYF | TRBJ2-7 | TRBV4-1
CASRQGAGEQYF | TRBJ2-7 | TRBV7-9
CASGPPYEQYF | TRBJ2-7 | TRBV12-5
CASSFLFQGGNQPQHF | TRBJ1-5 | TRBV28
CASSQTQIRTSSYEQYF | TRBJ2-7 | TRBV4-1
CASSQRLTLSYEQYF | TRBJ2-7 | TRBV4-2
CASSLLAGGPDEQYF | TRBJ2-7 | TRBV7-2
CSVSRETEAFF | TRBJ1-1 | TRBV29-1
CASSLEGGPWHEQFF | TRBJ2-1 | TRBV7-9
CATSRVLSTISYEQYF | TRBJ2-7 | TRBV15
CASSFRQETYEQYF | TRBJ2-7 | TRBV5-6